The 11 T cell receptor beta chains in this list originate from one sample, sequenced in a study of cytomegalovirus exposure and HLA in healthy donors. Researchers ran the PCR with 60 Vbeta and 13 Jbeta primers. Assay: immunoSEQ multiplex PCR; the TCRdb copy retains only in-frame clones and omits some. The sample includes about 110,000 clones, roughly 75% of them seen just once. Material for sequencing was PBMCs. The origin of the receptors is a man in his forties or fifties in good health and CMV-seronegative.

The rearrangement uses TRBV4-1 and TRBJ1-2; D not certain. This CDR3 has 17 residues. Trimming removed 2 bases at V and 4 bases at J, with 20 bases between. The germline V gene has CDR1 MGHRA and CDR2 YSYEKL. CDR3 loop: CASSQSSSPARVYGYTF. CDR3 DNA sequence: TGCGCCAGCAGCCAATCGTCAAGCCCCGCGCGTGTCTATGGCTACACCTTC.

V and J are TRBV11-3 and TRBJ2-2; tentative D call: TRBD1 (6 bases). Trimming removed 1 base from V and 6 bases from J, with 12 bases in between. Germline CDR1 is SGHNT and CDR2 is YENEEA. This CDR3 has 15 residues. The chain's CDR3 is CASSLGRTDAGELFF. The CDR3 DNA follows: TGTGCCAGCAGCTTAGGAAGGACAGATGCCGGGGAGCTGTTTTTT.

The chain is built from TRBV2 and TRBJ2-5, with D perhaps TRBD2 (6 bases). The CDR3 covers 17 residues. The ends were cut back, 1 base at V and 4 bases at J, with 19 bases in the middle. Germline values: CDR1 SNHLY, CDR2 FYNNEI. CDR3 sequence (DNA): TGTGCCAGCAGTGAAGGGATTGGAGGGGTTGCAGGAGAGACCCAGTACTTC. Amino acid sequence: CASSEGIGGVAGETQYF. The variable domain in full, with the rest retrieved from reference TRBV2 and TRBJ2-5, is EPEVTQTPSHQVTQMGQEVILRCVPISNHLYFYWYRQILGQKVEFLVSFYNNEISEKSEIFDDQFSVERPDGSNFTLKIRSTKLEDSAMYFCASSEGIGGVAGETQYFGPGTRLLVL.

The chain carries TRBV5-4 and TRBJ1-2; 10 bases are a match to TRBD1. This CDR3 is built from 16 residues. Trimming cost V 4 bases and J 7 bases; bases outside gene matches: 13. CDR1 is SGHNT and CDR2 is YYREEE in the germline V gene (reference sequence). For the CDR3, the DNA is TGTGCCAGCAGCGGAGAACGCGACAGGGGGCTGGGTGGCTACACCTTC. Translating gives CASSGERDRGLGGYTF.

CDR3 nucleotides: TGTGCCACCAGCAGAGATCTCGGGCGGGACAGGTTGGGTGGCTACACCTTC. Translating gives CATSRDLGRDRLGGYTF. The chain recombines TRBV15 with TRBJ1-2; 8 nucleotides line up with TRBD1. V shed 0 bases and J 7 bases; nucleotides not matched to a gene: 13. The germline V gene has CDR1 LNHNV and CDR2 YYDKDF (reference sequence). This CDR3 spans 17 amino acids.

This clone was picked up one time. The chain couples TRBV7-2 to TRBJ2-7; 10 bases agree with TRBD2. V shed 5 bases, J shed 5 bases, and the junction held 9 bases outside the gene matches. The CDR3 is made up of 15 amino acids. Germline assignment: CDR1 SGHTA and CDR2 FQGNSA. In DNA, the CDR3 is TGTGCCAGCAGCCTATCTAGCGGGGGTGGCAACGAGCAGTACTTC. This codes for CASSLSSGGGNEQYF.

The chain employs TRBV4-1 and TRBJ2-2; possible D gene TRBD2, 6 bases. The CDR3 has 17 residues. V was cut by 0 bases and J by 6 bases, with 17 bases left in between. The germline V gene has CDR1 MGHRA and CDR2 YSYEKL. The CDR3 sequence: CASSQERRVQGAGELFF. Here the CDR3 DNA reads TGCGCCAGCAGCCAAGAAAGGAGGGTGCAGGGAGCCGGGGAGCTGTTTTTT.

The chain is built from TRBV27 and TRBJ2-1, with a possible D match to TRBD2 (6 bases). The CDR3 contains 13 residues. Germline lookup yields CDR1 MNHEY and CDR2 SMNVEV (reference sequence). V lost 6 bases to trimming and J lost 14 bases, with 20 bases between them. CDR3 amino acids: CASRTGLPQKEFF. In DNA, the CDR3 is TGTGCCAGCAGAACGGGACTTCCCCAGAAGGAGTTCTTC.

This clone was seen a few times. The rearrangement uses TRBV2 and TRBJ1-4; D remains ambiguous. Trimming removed 2 bases at V and 0 bases at J, with 4 bases between. The CDR3 sequence is 14 residues long. CDR1 SNHLY and CDR2 FYNNEI come from the germline V gene. The CDR3 DNA reads as TGTGCCAGCAGTGAACAGGCAACTAATGAAAAACTGTTTTTT. Its translation: CASSEQATNEKLFF.

In DNA, the CDR3 is TGCGCCAGCAGCCAAGTGGGGTCTGCGGGGATAGCCAAAAACATTCAGTACTTC. This gives the protein CASSQVGSAGIAKNIQYF. This chain joins TRBV4-1 and TRBJ2-4, with D maybe TRBD2 (6 bases). CDR3 length: 18 residues. Trimming took off 1 base at V and 0 bases at J, with 16 bases between the two ends. Germline V CDR1 and CDR2: MGHRA, YSYEKL.

This clone is a singleton in its sample. The V and J genes are TRBV7-2 and TRBJ2-6, with D perhaps TRBD2 (7 bases). Germline V CDR1 and CDR2: SGHTA, FQGNSA. The CDR3 length is 17 residues. V lost 3 bases, J lost 3 bases, and 15 bases lay in between. The CDR3 protein is CASSFLAGADGANVLTF. The CDR3, as DNA: TGTGCCAGCAGCTTTTTGGCGGGGGCGGATGGGGCCAACGTCCTGACTTTC.